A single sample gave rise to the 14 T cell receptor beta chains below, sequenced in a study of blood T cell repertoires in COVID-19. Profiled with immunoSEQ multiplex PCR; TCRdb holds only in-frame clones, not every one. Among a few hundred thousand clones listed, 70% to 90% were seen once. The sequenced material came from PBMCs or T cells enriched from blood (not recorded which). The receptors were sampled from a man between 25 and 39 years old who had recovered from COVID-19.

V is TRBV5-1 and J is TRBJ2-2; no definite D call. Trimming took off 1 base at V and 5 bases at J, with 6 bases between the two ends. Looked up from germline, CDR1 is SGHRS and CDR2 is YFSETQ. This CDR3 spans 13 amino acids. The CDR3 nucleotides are TGCGCCAGCAGCTTGTCCTTGACCGGGGAGCTGTTTTTT. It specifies CASSLSLTGELFF.

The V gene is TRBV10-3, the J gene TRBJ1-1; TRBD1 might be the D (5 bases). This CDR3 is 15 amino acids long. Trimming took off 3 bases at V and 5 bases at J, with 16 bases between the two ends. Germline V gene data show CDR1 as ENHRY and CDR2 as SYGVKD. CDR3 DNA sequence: TGTGCCATCAGTGAATTTGGGGGGTTATCGACTGAAGCTTTCTTT. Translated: CAISEFGGLSTEAFF.

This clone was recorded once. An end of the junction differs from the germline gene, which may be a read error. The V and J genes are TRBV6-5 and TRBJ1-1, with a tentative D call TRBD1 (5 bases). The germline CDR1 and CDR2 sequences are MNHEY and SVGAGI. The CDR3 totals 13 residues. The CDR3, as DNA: TGTGCCAGCAGTTACTCAACCCCAGGGCCGCTGGTCTTT. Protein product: CASSYSTPGPLVF.

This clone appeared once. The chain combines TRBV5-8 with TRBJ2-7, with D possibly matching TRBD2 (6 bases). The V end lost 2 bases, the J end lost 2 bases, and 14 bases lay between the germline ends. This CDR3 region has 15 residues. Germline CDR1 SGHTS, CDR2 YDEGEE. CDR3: CASSLGLAPTYEQYF. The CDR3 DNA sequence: TGTGCCAGCAGCTTAGGTCTAGCGCCTACCTACGAGCAGTACTTC.

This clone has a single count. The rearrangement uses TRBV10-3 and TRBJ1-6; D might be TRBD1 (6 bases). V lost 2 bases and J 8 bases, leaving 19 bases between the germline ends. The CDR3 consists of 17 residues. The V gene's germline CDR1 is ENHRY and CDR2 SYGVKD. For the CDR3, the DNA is TGTGCCATCAGTGAGGGGGGGGACATAGGAAATTATTCACCCCTCCACTTT. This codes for CAISEGGDIGNYSPLHF.

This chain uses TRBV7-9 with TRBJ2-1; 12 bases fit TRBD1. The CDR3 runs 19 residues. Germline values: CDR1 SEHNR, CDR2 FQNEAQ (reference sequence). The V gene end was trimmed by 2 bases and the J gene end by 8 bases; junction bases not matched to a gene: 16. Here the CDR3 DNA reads TGTGCCAGCAGCTTACTCTCGGGGGCGGCGGGACAGGGGGCGTATGAGCAGTTCTTC. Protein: CASSLLSGAAGQGAYEQFF.

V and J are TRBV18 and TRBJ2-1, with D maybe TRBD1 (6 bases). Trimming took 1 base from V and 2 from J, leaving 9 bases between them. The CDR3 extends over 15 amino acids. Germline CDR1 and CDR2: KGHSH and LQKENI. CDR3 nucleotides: TGTGCCAGCTCACCACTCACAGGGACCTACAATGAGCAGTTCTTC. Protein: CASSPLTGTYNEQFF.

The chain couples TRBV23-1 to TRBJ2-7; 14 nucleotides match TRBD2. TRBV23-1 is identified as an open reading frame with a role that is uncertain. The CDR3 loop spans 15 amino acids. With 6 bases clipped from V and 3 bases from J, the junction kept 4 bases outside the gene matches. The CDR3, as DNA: TGCGCCAGCAGCCCAGGACTAGCGGGGGGCTACGAGCAGTACTTC. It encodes CASSPGLAGGYEQYF.

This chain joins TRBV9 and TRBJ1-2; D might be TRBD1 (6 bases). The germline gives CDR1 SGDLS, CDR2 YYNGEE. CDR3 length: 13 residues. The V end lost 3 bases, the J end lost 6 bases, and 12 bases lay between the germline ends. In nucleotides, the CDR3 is TGTGCCAGCAGCGCCCGAGGGGGAAATGGCTACACCTTC. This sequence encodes CASSARGGNGYTF.

The DNA for the CDR3 is TGCGCCAGCAGTAAGGAGGGCAGCTCCTACGAGCAGTACTTC. Translated, it gives CASSKEGSSYEQYF. The chain employs TRBV5-1 and TRBJ2-7, with D perhaps TRBD2 (6 bases). There are 14 residues in the CDR3. Germline V gene lookup returns CDR1 SGHRS and CDR2 YFSETQ. Trimming took off 5 bases at V and 0 bases at J, with 12 bases between the two ends.

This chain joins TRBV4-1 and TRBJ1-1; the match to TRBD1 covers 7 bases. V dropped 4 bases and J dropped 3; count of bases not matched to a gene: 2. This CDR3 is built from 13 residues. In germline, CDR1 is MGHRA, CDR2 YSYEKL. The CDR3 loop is CASSLGTDTEAFF. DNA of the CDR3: TGCGCCAGCAGCCTCGGGACAGACACTGAAGCTTTCTTT.

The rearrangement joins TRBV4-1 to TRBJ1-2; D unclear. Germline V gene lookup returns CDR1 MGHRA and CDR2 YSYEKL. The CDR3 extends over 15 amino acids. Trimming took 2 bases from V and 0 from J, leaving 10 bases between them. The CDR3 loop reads CASSQTPGANYGYTF. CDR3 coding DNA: TGCGCCAGCAGCCAAACGCCCGGAGCTAACTATGGCTACACCTTC.

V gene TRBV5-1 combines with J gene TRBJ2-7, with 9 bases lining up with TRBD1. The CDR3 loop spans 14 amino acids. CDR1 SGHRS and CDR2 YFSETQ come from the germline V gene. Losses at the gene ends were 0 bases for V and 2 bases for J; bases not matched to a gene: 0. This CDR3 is CASSLGTGAYEQYF. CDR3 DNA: TGCGCCAGCAGCTTGGGGACAGGGGCCTACGAGCAGTACTTC.

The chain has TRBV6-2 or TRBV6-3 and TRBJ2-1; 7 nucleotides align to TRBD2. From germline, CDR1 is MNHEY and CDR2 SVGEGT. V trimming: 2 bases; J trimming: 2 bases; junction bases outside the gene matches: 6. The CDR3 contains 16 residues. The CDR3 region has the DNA TGTGCCAGCAGTTACGTTGGCCGGGGGGCCTACAATGAGCAGTTCTTC. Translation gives CASSYVGRGAYNEQFF.